A selection of T cell receptor beta chains follows, all from one sample in a study of monozygotic twins with inflammatory bowel disease. TCRdb reprocessed the 5' RACE reads and stores each CDR3 protein as one record, lacking DNA. Its table lists 300,000 to 400,000 distinct CDR3 sequences. The material sequenced was blood. These receptors all come from a human donor with ulcerative colitis or Crohn's disease, or a healthy co-twin of an affected twin (not recorded which). Both conserved end residues are part of each CDR3.

V gene	J gene	CDR3 protein
TRBV18	TRBJ2-7	CASSPPGSSYEQYF
TRBV29-1	TRBJ2-7	CSVVRTRGSYEQYF
TRBV6-2/TRBV6-3	TRBJ2-1	CASSYGDEQFF
TRBV24-1	TRBJ2-3	CATGDSRKASTDTQYF
TRBV12-3/TRBV12-4	TRBJ1-2	CASSLIPGDGYTF
TRBV19	TRBJ1-1	CASTATTGRTTEAFF
TRBV6-4	TRBJ1-1	CASSEQENTEAFF
TRBV12-3/TRBV12-4	TRBJ2-3	CASSFLAGGQTDTQYF
TRBV5-4	TRBJ2-1	CASRLSPNEQFF
TRBV5-5	TRBJ2-7	CASSFSVSYEQYF
TRBV7-9	TRBJ1-1	CASSSQGAMNTEAFF